This T cell receptor (beta chain) was profiled in a study of cytomegalovirus exposure and HLA in healthy donors. Each donor was nominally healthy when sampled (though unrecorded immune exposures were likely). Germline V gene lookup returns CDR1 SEHNR and CDR2 FQNEAQ (reference sequence). The CDR3 sequence is 13 residues long. V was cut by 5 bases and J by 6 bases, with 11 bases left in between. The PCR ran on 60 Vbeta and 13 Jbeta primers. The data were produced by immunoSEQ multiplex PCR, yet TCRdb's version contains in-frame clones alone and is incomplete. The table has fewer than 200,000 clones, around 86% seen once.

Sequenced input: PBMCs. J is TRBJ1-5 and V is TRBV7-9; possibly TRBD1 for D (6 bases). The sequence was obtained from a male donor in good health and CMV-seronegative. Here the CDR3 reads CASSPQGSQPQHF. CDR3 bases: TGTGCCAGCAGCCCACAGGGTAGTCAGCCCCAGCATTTT.